The 3 T cell receptor beta chains listed next were all sequenced from one sample in a study of shared clonotypes between healthy human individuals (dated by TCRdb to between 2020 and 2021). The library was generated by the immunoSEQ multiplex PCR assay. Entries here come from immuneACCESS through TCRdb and include only in-frame sequences with V and J called. Some clones fail to appear in such tables; in the studies checked, an unresolved V gene covers under half of the shortfall, and the cause of the remainder is unknown. Here the sample has 730,000 or so clones; about two thirds occur a single time. The ten largest make up approximately 1.8% of the sample. Sequenced: memory CD4+ T cells sorted from blood. Taken with the paper, the label for cell subset or site translates to: CD45RA-negative fraction. The receptors originated from a woman under 40 in good health.

The V gene is TRBV6-1, the J gene TRBJ2-3; D assignment may be TRBD1 or TRBD2 (5 bases each). V was shortened by 4 bases and J by 1 base, with 9 bases between the two germline ends. The CDR3 is 14 residues long. Germline V gene data show CDR1 as MNHNS and CDR2 as SASEGT. The CDR3, as DNA: TGTGCCAGCAGTGCTGGGGGAGGCACAGATACGCAGTATTTT. Its protein product is CASSAGGGTDTQYF.

The chain combines TRBV7-2 with TRBJ2-1, with 8 bases that match TRBD2. The CDR3 is 12 amino acids. The V gene's germline CDR1 is SGHTA and CDR2 FQGNSA. With 1 base clipped from V and 12 bases from J, the junction kept 2 bases outside the gene matches. CDR3 region: CASSLGGRRQFF. CDR3 sequence (DNA): TGTGCCAGCAGCTTAGGCGGGAGGCGGCAGTTCTTC.

The gene calls are TRBV5-4 and TRBJ2-7; the D gene is possibly TRBD2 (7 bases). The CDR3 runs to 14 residues. Germline-derived CDR1 and CDR2 are SGHNT and YYREEE (reference sequence). V was clipped by 0 bases and J by 3 bases, with 10 bases between them. This chain's CDR3 is CASSLAGGSYEQYF. As DNA, the CDR3 is TGTGCCAGCAGCTTGGCGGGGGGCAGCTACGAGCAGTACTTC. Full variable domain (outside the CDR3, taken from reference TRBV5-4 and TRBJ2-7): ETGVTQSPTHLIKTRGQQVTLRCSSQSGHNTVSWYQQALGQGPQFIFQYYREEENGRGNFPPRFSGLQFPNYSSELNVNALELDDSALYLCASSLAGGSYEQYFGPGTRLTVT.